Listed here are 16 T cell receptor beta chains from one sample, sequenced in a study of T-cell memory formation after mild COVID-19. Via MiXCR, TCRdb re-called the 5' RACE reads, giving one row per CDR3 protein. The sample shows fewer than 600,000 distinct CDR3 sequences, about 20% of them seen only once. The sample was PBMCs or a T cell subset sorted from them (not recorded which). Every receptor here comes from an adult woman who had mild COVID-19 (a few samples of this study predate the infection). Cell type and time point are not known.

The chain couples TRBV6-5 to TRBJ2-2; unclear D gene. Germline V lookup: CDR1 MNHEY, CDR2 SVGAGI. V was cut by 6 bases and J by 5 bases, with 10 bases left in between. The CDR3 sequence is 13 residues long. In nucleotides, the CDR3 is TGTGCCAGCAGATCCTTGGAGACCGGGGAGCTGTTTTTT. Protein product: CASRSLETGELFF.

This clonotype was observed a few times. The V and J genes are TRBV29-1 and TRBJ1-1, with TRBD1 as a possible D gene (6 bases). The CDR3 has 14 residues. Germline V gene sequence: CDR1 SQVTM, CDR2 ANQGSEA. V was cut by 8 bases and J by 6 bases, with 22 bases left in between. The CDR3, as DNA: TGCAGCACCGCCCGACAGGTACCCGACTCTGAAGCTTTCTTT. Its protein is CSTARQVPDSEAFF.

J is TRBJ2-3 and V is TRBV18, with D possibly being TRBD1 (5 bases). The V and J ends lost 2 bases and 5 bases respectively, with 20 bases between them. The germline V gene encodes CDR1 KGHSH and CDR2 LQKENI. CDR3 length equals 17 residues. Here the CDR3 reads CASSPRTTTQGGDTQYF. CDR3 DNA sequence: TGTGCCAGCTCACCAAGGACGACCACCCAGGGCGGAGATACGCAGTATTTT.

This clonotype was seen a handful of times. The chain employs TRBV5-6 and TRBJ1-6; D is uncertain. Deletions cut 4 bases from V and 7 bases from J, with 12 bases between. This CDR3 contains 14 residues. Germline V gives CDR1 SGHDT, CDR2 YYEEEE. In DNA form, the CDR3 reads TGTGCCAGCAGCCCTTGGGTCTCGAATTCACCCCTCCACTTT. This encodes CASSPWVSNSPLHF.

In its sample, this clonotype was seen many times. The chain's CDR3 is CATSPSTSGRFDIQYF. For the CDR3, the DNA is TGTGCCACCAGCCCGTCGACTAGCGGGAGGTTTGACATTCAGTACTTC. The chain has TRBV15 and TRBJ2-4; TRBD2 agrees at 13 bases. Germline CDR1 reads LNHNV; CDR2 reads YYDKDF (reference sequence). The CDR3 totals 16 residues. V gave up 5 bases and J gave up 8 bases; unmatched junction bases: 9. Together with reference TRBV15 and TRBJ2-4, the CDR3 gives the full variable domain: DAMVIQNPRYQVTQFGKPVTLSCSQTLNHNVMYWYQQKSSQAPKLLFHYYDKDFNNEADTPDNFQSRRPNTSFCFLDIRSPGLGDTAMYLCATSPSTSGRFDIQYFGAGTRLSVL.

Only a few counts were recorded for this clonotype. The rearrangement links TRBV20-1 to TRBJ2-3; D is perhaps TRBD2 (5 bases). The V gene lost 0 bases and the J gene lost 2 bases, with 12 bases spanning the gap. This CDR3 has 15 amino acids. Germline assignment: CDR1 DFQATT and CDR2 SNEGSKA (reference sequence). The DNA for the CDR3 is TGCAGTGCTAGAGATCTAGCACTTTTCACAGATACGCAGTATTTT. Amino acids: CSARDLALFTDTQYF.

This chain links TRBV5-1 with TRBJ2-6, with no clear D. V lost 4 bases, J lost 2 bases, and 4 bases lay in between. Germline V lookup: CDR1 SGHRS, CDR2 YFSETQ. This CDR3 spans 13 amino acids. The CDR3 protein is CASSGPGANVLTF. Written as DNA, the CDR3 is TGCGCCAGCAGCGGACCTGGGGCCAACGTCCTGACTTTC. Filled out from reference TRBV5-1 and TRBJ2-6, the complete variable domain reads KAGVTQTPRYLIKTRGQQVTLSCSPISGHRSVSWYQQTPGQGLQFLFEYFSETQRNKGNFPGRFSGRQFSNSRSEMNVSTLELGDSALYLCASSGPGANVLTFGAGSRLTVL.

This clonotype was seen repeatedly, ten times or more. The chain combines TRBV6-2 or TRBV6-3 with TRBJ2-1, with TRBD2 as a possible D gene (6 bases). Germline V lookup: CDR1 MNHEY, CDR2 SVGEGT. V lost 5 bases, J lost 0 bases, and 26 bases lay in between. The CDR3 has 20 residues. This chain's CDR3 is CASSDLVAQNRGSSYNEQFF. DNA for the CDR3: TGTGCCAGCAGTGACCTTGTCGCTCAGAATCGGGGGAGCTCCTACAATGAGCAGTTCTTC.

In its sample, this clonotype was seen a few times. The chain links TRBV12-3 or TRBV12-4 to TRBJ2-6, with D perhaps TRBD2 (6 bases). The CDR3 extends over 19 amino acids. V was clipped by 3 bases and J by 0 bases, with 18 bases between them. The CDR3 region is CASSFSRLALSSGANVLTF. The DNA for the CDR3 is TGTGCCAGCAGTTTCAGTCGGCTAGCGTTGAGCTCTGGGGCCAACGTCCTGACTTTC.

Points on this clonotype: Compared with germline, one end of the junction differs, possibly owing to a read error. The rearrangement uses TRBV5-6 and TRBJ2-1; TRBD2 matches 8 bases. Germline V gives CDR1 SGHDT, CDR2 YYEEEE. The CDR3 is made up of 15 amino acids. The DNA of the CDR3 is TGTGCCAGCAGCTTTGCCACTAGCGGATACAGTGAGCAGTTCTTC. It codes for CASSFATSGYSEQFF.

The chain has TRBV7-9 and TRBJ2-2; 10 nucleotides agree with TRBD1. The germline V gene encodes CDR1 SEHNR and CDR2 FQNEAQ (reference sequence). CDR3 size: 15 residues. The ends lost 8 bases at V and 4 bases at J; junction bases unmatched: 7. CDR3 bases: TGTGCCAGCGGAGACAGGGGGCAGCGCACCGGGGAGCTGTTTTTT. It translates to CASGDRGQRTGELFF.

There are many counts of this clonotype. The chain employs TRBV6-5 and TRBJ2-6; maybe TRBD2 (6 bases). Germline lookup yields CDR1 MNHEY and CDR2 SVGAGI. The length of the CDR3 is 18 residues. The ends were cut back, 6 bases at V and 1 base at J, with 19 bases in the middle. For the CDR3, the DNA is TGTGCCAGCAGGCGCGGGACGCCGGGTAGTTCTGGGGCCAACGTCCTGACTTTC. Translated: CASRRGTPGSSGANVLTF.

The table lists this clonotype with many counts. The gene calls are TRBV7-2 and TRBJ2-5; D may be TRBD1 (5 bases). The CDR3 sequence is 14 residues long. Germline V gene data show CDR1 as SGHTA and CDR2 as FQGNSA. V lost 5 bases and J lost 4, with 14 bases in between. As DNA, the CDR3 is TGTGCCAGCAGCCTCGATCAAGGGGCAGAGACCCAGTACTTC. This codes for CASSLDQGAETQYF. The complete variable domain, with remaining parts taken from reference TRBV7-2 and TRBJ2-5, reads GAGVSQSPSNKVTEKGKDVELRCDPISGHTALYWYRQSLGQGLEFLIYFQGNSAPDKSGLPSDRFSAERTGGSVSTLTIQRTQQEDSAVYLCASSLDQGAETQYFGPGTRLLVL.

The V call is TRBV20-1, the J call TRBJ2-7; 12 nucleotides agree with TRBD2. Trimming removed 2 bases from V and 3 bases from J; junction bases left unmatched: 5. Germline lookup yields CDR1 DFQATT and CDR2 SNEGSKA (reference sequence). The CDR3 length is 15 residues. The CDR3 DNA reads as TGCAGTGCTAGATCGACTAGCGGGAGAGACTACGAGCAGTACTTC. It codes for CSARSTSGRDYEQYF.

This clonotype has just one count. The J gene is TRBJ2-5, the V gene TRBV3-1, with 14 positions matching TRBD2. This CDR3 is 15 amino acids long. The V segment lost 4 bases and the J segment 4 bases; nucleotides outside the gene matches: 2. The germline V gene encodes CDR1 LGHDT and CDR2 YNNKEL (reference sequence). CDR3 sequence: CASSLGTSGGETQYF. The CDR3 DNA follows: TGTGCCAGCAGCCTTGGGACTAGCGGGGGAGAGACCCAGTACTTC.

The chain joins TRBV29-1 to TRBJ1-1, with 8 bases that match TRBD1. Germline CDR1 is SQVTM and CDR2 is ANQGSEA. The ends lost 7 bases at V and 2 bases at J; junction bases unmatched: 9. This CDR3 is 14 amino acids long. CDR3 sequence reads: CSAGQGSFNTEAFF. The CDR3 region has the DNA TGCAGCGCCGGACAGGGATCATTTAACACTGAAGCTTTCTTT.